This T cell receptor (beta chain) came from a study of beta chain features in type 1 diabetes. The trim removed 4 bases at V and 2 bases at J, leaving 4 bases unmatched. The germline gives CDR1 GTSNPN, CDR2 SVGIG (reference sequence). The CDR3 totals 13 residues. Whole-study results and caveats: In type 1 diabetes patients, VDJ junctions had fewer insertions; deletions at these junctions were more frequent. All four CD4+ subsets of Type 1 diabetes patients contained TCRB CDR3s that were moderately but significantly shorter.

A CD45RO/CCR7/CD25/CD127/CD95/CD27 panel sorted naive, central memory, regulatory and stem cell-like memory CD4+ cells. Sequenced material consisted of expressed TCRB transcripts (all of the isolated RNA was reverse transcribed). Sequencing was performed with immunoSEQ multiplex PCR; in TCRdb, only in-frame clones are kept and a portion is missing. Of approximately 44,000 clones listed, roughly 70% are singletons. The table lists this clone with a count of one. The antigen is not known. The clonotype originates from a young woman with type 1 diabetes. The sequencing input was Tregs from blood. The rearrangement joins TRBV30 to TRBJ1-2; 7 positions agree with TRBD1. The CDR3 region has the DNA TGTGCCTGGATAGGGGGCGGGAACTATGGCTACACCTTC. As protein: CAWIGGGNYGYTF.